This T cell receptor beta chain was profiled in a study of beta chain features in type 1 diabetes. Study-wide findings and caveats: TCRB CDR3 length was moderately but significantly reduced in all four CD4+ subsets of Type 1 diabetes patients. Lower insertion and higher deletion counts appeared at VDJ junctions in type 1 diabetes patients.

As concerns this clone: What it binds is unknown.

Germline V gene data show CDR1 as KGHSH and CDR2 as LQKENI. Trimming removed 6 bases from V and 5 bases from J, with 13 bases in between. The CDR3 covers 13 residues. Donors underwent one heparinised blood draw, roughly 110 mL on average. All of the isolated RNA was reverse transcribed, so expressed TCRB transcripts were sequenced. Profiling relied on immunoSEQ multiplex PCR, and the TCRdb table lists in-frame clones only, not all of them. The table records approximately 150,000 clones, approximately 13% of them present only once. The specimen was central memory CD4+ T cells from blood. The J gene is TRBJ2-5, the V gene TRBV18, with D possibly being TRBD2 (5 bases). This TCR was recovered from a man aged 18 to 29 with type 1 diabetes. CDR3 sequence reads: CASSPRTGETQYF. The CDR3, as DNA: TGTGCCAGCTCCCCCCGAACGGGGGAGACCCAGTACTTC.